This T cell receptor beta chain derives from a study of blood T cell repertoires in COVID-19. The overall study: Sites in the United States, Italy and Spain provided acute and convalescent COVID-19 samples. Sample material is recorded as cDNA or gDNA derived from T cells, B-cell-depleted T cells, or PBMCs.

Concerning this clone itself: This sample includes further DNA sequences coding for the same CDR3.

Germline values: CDR1 SGHAT, CDR2 FQNNGV. V was pared by 5 bases and J by 4 bases, with 9 bases between. This CDR3 comprises 12 residues. As originally analysed: Using reference gene primer amplification, nucleated cell counts were estimated. The repertoire was sequenced with immunoSEQ multiplex PCR; TCRdb's copy has only in-frame clones and lacks some. V and J calls and clone size follow that table, whereas D and trimming were derived from the DNA. The table shows 150,000 to 200,000 clones, with 80% to 90% occurring only once. V and J are TRBV11-2 and TRBJ2-7; D possibly corresponds to TRBD1 (6 bases). This clonotype was sampled from a man aged 55 to 69 with acute or convalescent COVID-19. Specimen: peripheral blood. CDR3: CASSPQGYEQYF. The CDR3 DNA follows: TGTGCCAGCAGCCCACAGGGTTACGAGCAGTACTTC.